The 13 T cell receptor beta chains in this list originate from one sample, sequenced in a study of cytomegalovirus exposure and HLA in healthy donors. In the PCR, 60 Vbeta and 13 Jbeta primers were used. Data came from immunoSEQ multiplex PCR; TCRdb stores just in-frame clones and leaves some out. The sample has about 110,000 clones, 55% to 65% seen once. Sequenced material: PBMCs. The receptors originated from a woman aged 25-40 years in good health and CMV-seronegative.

CDR3 in DNA: TGTGCCAGCAGACGCACAGGGGGCGCGTCCTACGAGCAGTACTTC. This encodes CASRRTGGASYEQYF. This chain joins TRBV2 and TRBJ2-5; TRBD1 aligns across 9 bases. The end of the DNA fits TRBJ2-7 better, so the J call may be wrong. Germline V gene sequence: CDR1 SNHLY, CDR2 FYNNEI. CDR3 size: 15 residues.

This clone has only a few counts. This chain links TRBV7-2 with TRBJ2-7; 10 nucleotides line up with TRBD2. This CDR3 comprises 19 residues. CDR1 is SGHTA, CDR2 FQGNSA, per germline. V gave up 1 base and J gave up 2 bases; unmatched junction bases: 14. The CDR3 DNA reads TGTGCCAGCAGCTTAGTTGTGGCTAGCGGGAGTAGGGACCCCTACGAGCAGTACTTC. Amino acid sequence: CASSLVVASGSRDPYEQYF.

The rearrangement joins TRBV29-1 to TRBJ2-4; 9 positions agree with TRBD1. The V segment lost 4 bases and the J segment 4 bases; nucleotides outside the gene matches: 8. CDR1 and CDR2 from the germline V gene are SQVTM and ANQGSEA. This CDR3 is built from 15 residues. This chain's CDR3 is CSVAVPGTGKNIQYF. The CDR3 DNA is TGCAGCGTTGCAGTACCTGGGACAGGGAAAAACATTCAGTACTTC.

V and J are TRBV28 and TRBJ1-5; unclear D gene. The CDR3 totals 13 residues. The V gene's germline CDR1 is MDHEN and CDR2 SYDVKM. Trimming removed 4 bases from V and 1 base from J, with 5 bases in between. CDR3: CASSSMSNQPQHF. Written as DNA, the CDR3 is TGTGCCAGCAGTTCCATGAGCAATCAGCCCCAGCATTTT. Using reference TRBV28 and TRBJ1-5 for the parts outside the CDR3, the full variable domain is DVKVTQSSRYLVKRTGEKVFLECVQDMDHENMFWYRQDPGLGLRLIYFSYDVKMKEKGDIPEGYSVSREKKERFSLILESASTNQTSMYLCASSSMSNQPQHFGDGTRLSIL.

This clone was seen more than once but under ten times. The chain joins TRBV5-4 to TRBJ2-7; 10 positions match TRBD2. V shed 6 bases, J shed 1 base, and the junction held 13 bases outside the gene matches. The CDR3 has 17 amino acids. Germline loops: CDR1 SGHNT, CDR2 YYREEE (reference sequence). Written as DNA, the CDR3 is TGTGCCAGCAACAAGGTTCTAGCGGGAGTGGGATCCTACGAGCAGTACTTC. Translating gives CASNKVLAGVGSYEQYF. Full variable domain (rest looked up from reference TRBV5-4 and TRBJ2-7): ETGVTQSPTHLIKTRGQQVTLRCSSQSGHNTVSWYQQALGQGPQFIFQYYREEENGRGNFPPRFSGLQFPNYSSELNVNALELDDSALYLCASNKVLAGVGSYEQYFGPGTRLTVT.

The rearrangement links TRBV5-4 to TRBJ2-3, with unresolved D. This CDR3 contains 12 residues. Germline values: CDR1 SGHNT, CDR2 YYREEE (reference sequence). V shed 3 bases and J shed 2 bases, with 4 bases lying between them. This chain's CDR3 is CASSSVTDTQYF. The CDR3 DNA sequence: TGTGCCAGCAGCTCTGTCACAGATACGCAGTATTTT.

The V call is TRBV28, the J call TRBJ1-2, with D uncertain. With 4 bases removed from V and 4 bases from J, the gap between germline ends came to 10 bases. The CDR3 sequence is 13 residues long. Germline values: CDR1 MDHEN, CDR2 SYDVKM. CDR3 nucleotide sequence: TGTGCCAGCAGTTCTGTTTCCCGCTATGGCTACACCTTC. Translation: CASSSVSRYGYTF.

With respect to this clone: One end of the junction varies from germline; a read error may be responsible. The CDR3 here is CSSSSPSYEQYF. In DNA, the CDR3 is TGTTCCAGCAGCTCCCCCAGCTACGAGCAGTACTTC. V is TRBV7-9 and J is TRBJ2-7; the D is unclear. CDR3 length: 12 amino acids. Germline values: CDR1 SEHNR, CDR2 FQNEAQ (reference sequence).

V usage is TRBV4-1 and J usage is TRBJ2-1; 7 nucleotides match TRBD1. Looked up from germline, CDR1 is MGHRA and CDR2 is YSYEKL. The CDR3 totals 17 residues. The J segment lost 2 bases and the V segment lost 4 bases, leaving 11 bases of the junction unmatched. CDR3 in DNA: TGCGCCAGCAGCCGATCATTTCAGGGGGTCCCCTACAATGAGCAGTTCTTC. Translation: CASSRSFQGVPYNEQFF.

CDR3 sequence reads: CASSYRTAGGETQYF. The CDR3 DNA reads TGTGCCAGCAGCTACAGGACGGCAGGTGGAGAGACCCAGTACTTC. V usage is TRBV2 and J usage is TRBJ2-5, with D possibly being TRBD1 (5 bases). With 6 bases removed from V and 4 bases from J, the gap between germline ends came to 18 bases. The CDR3 spans 15 residues. Looked up from germline, CDR1 is SNHLY and CDR2 is FYNNEI.

The CDR3 DNA follows: TGCGCCAGCAGCTGGACAACGAACACTGAAGCTTTCTTT. It encodes CASSWTTNTEAFF. The chain employs TRBV5-1 and TRBJ1-1, with D maybe TRBD1 (5 bases). The CDR3 has 13 amino acids. The V gene lost 3 bases and the J gene lost 1 base, with 7 bases spanning the gap. The V gene's germline CDR1 is SGHRS and CDR2 YFSETQ.

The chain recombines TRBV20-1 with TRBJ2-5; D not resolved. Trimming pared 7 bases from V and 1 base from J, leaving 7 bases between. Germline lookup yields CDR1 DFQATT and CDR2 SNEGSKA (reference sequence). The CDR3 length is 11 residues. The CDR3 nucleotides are TGCAGTGGTGACACCCAAGAGACCCAGTACTTC. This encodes CSGDTQETQYF.

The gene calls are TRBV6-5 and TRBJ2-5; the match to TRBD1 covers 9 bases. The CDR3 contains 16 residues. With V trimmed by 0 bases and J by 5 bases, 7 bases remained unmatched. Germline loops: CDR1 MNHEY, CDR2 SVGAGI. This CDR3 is CASSYSTGQGRETQYF. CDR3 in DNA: TGTGCCAGCAGTTACTCGACTGGACAGGGGAGGGAGACCCAGTACTTC.